This T cell receptor beta chain was profiled in a study of blood T cell repertoires in COVID-19. As for the study in general: COVID-19 samples, acute and convalescent, were from the United States, Italy and Spain. Nucleic acid was either cDNA or gDNA, and it came from T cells, B-cell-depleted T cells, or PBMCs.

Losses at the gene ends were 5 bases for V and 4 bases for J; bases not matched to a gene: 0. The germline CDR1 and CDR2 sequences are MNHNY and SVGAGI (reference sequence). CDR3 size: 12 residues. As originally analysed: Reference gene primer amplification gave estimated nucleated cell counts. The protocol was immunoSEQ multiplex PCR, while the TCRdb copy is restricted to in-frame clones and leaves out a portion. From that table come the V and J calls and clone size; the DNA was used to work out D and trimming. Among about 120,000 clones listed, 90% were seen once. Seattle patients were enrolled during active infection and followed longitudinally.

The TCR comes from a woman aged 55-69 years with COVID-19, enrolled during active disease. J is TRBJ1-2 and V is TRBV6-6; 8 nucleotides agree with TRBD1. Sequencing was performed on peripheral blood. In nucleotides, the CDR3 is TGTGCCAGCAGTCAGGGGGCCTATGGCTACACCTTC. Translating gives CASSQGAYGYTF.